Listed below are T cell receptor beta chains from one sample, sequenced in a study of blood T cell repertoires in COVID-19. The protocol was immunoSEQ multiplex PCR, while the TCRdb copy is restricted to in-frame clones and leaves out a portion. The repertoire holds some 300,000 clones, with about 90% as singletons. Sequencing was performed on PBMCs or T cells enriched from blood (not recorded which). These receptors all stem from a woman aged 45-65 years who had been exposed to COVID-19. Both conserved end residues are part of each CDR3. A D gene is named only where the DNA matches it firmly. The listing skips clone size in some rows; elsewhere it reads once, few, many or a size class.

d_call	clone_size	j_call	v_call	cdr3_aa	cdr3_nt
.	.	TRBJ1-5	TRBV2	CASSTRVDQPQHF	TGTGCCAGCTCTACTCGAGTGGATCAGCCCCAGCATTTT
.	.	TRBJ1-2	TRBV19	CASSSSPGDSYGGYTF	TGTGCCAGTAGTAGTTCTCCAGGGGATTCGTACGGTGGCTACACCTTC
TRBD1	.	TRBJ1-2	TRBV7-2	CASSQGQGRGYTF	TGTGCCAGCAGCCAGGGACAGGGACGGGGCTACACCTTC
.	.	TRBJ2-7	TRBV30	CAWTGRGPVYEQYF	TGTGCCTGGACGGGGCGGGGGCCCGTTTACGAGCAGTACTTC
.	.	TRBJ1-4	TRBV5-4	CASSSDSRSEKLFF	TGTGCCAGCAGCTCGGACAGCCGAAGCGAAAAACTGTTTTTT
TRBD1	few	TRBJ2-7	TRBV3-1/TRBV3-2	CASSQGTGWSEQYF	TGTGCCAGCAGCCAAGGGACAGGGTGGAGCGAGCAGTACTTC
.	.	TRBJ1-3	TRBV5-4	CASSLWGDGNTIYF	TGTGCCAGCAGCTTGTGGGGAGACGGAAACACCATATATTTT
TRBD1	.	TRBJ1-4	TRBV29-1	CSVGGTGSEKLFF	TGCAGCGTTGGTGGGACAGGGAGTGAAAAACTGTTTTTT
TRBD1	.	TRBJ1-5	TRBV28	CASSPYRQGPRQPQHF	TGTGCCAGCAGTCCCTATCGACAGGGGCCCAGGCAGCCCCAGCATTTT
TRBD1	.	TRBJ2-1	TRBV7-9	CANEQGVSDNEQFF	TGTGCCAACGAACAGGGGGTTAGTGACAATGAGCAGTTCTTC
TRBD2	.	TRBJ2-7	TRBV7-2	CASSLGGTKLSYEQYF	TGTGCCAGCAGCTTGGGCGGGACTAAGCTCTCCTACGAGCAGTACTTC
.	.	TRBJ1-6	TRBV4-1	CASSPHAGDNSPLHF	TGCGCCAGCAGCCCCCACGCGGGGGATAATTCACCCCTCCACTTT
TRBD1	.	TRBJ1-6	TRBV3-1/TRBV3-2	CASSQDRTGASPLHF	TGTGCCAGCAGCCAAGATCGTACAGGGGCTTCACCCCTCCACTTT
.	.	TRBJ1-2	TRBV4-1	CASSQGGTNYGYTF	TGCGCCAGCAGCCAAGGAGGCACGAACTATGGCTACACCTTC
.	.	TRBJ2-5	TRBV3-1/TRBV3-2	CASSQEGAGAQYF	TGTGCCAGCAGCCAAGAGGGGGCTGGGGCCCAGTACTTC
.	.	TRBJ1-6	TRBV2	CASSQGHSSPLHF	TGTGCCAGCAGCCAGGGCCACAGTTCACCCCTCCACTTT
.	.	TRBJ1-2	TRBV3-1/TRBV3-2	CASSQTAGYGYTF	TGTGCCAGCAGCCAAACAGCGGGGTATGGCTACACCTTC
.	.	TRBJ1-2	TRBV28	CASSPRNYGYTF	TGTGCCAGCAGCCCCCGGAACTATGGCTACACCTTC
TRBD1	.	TRBJ2-2	TRBV5-1	CASSLTGADTGELFF	TGCGCCAGCAGCTTGACAGGGGCGGACACCGGGGAGCTGTTTTTT
TRBD1	.	TRBJ1-2	TRBV7-6	CASSQQIGQGPFDGYTF	TGTGCCAGCAGCCAACAGATAGGACAGGGGCCGTTCGATGGCTACACCTTC
.	once	TRBJ1-1	TRBV6-5	CASRSRRENTEAFF	TGTGCCAGCAGAAGTCGGAGGGAGAACACTGAAGCTTTCTTT
.	.	TRBJ2-1	TRBV4-2	CASSQVWGVYSYNEQFF	TGTGCCAGCAGCCAAGTTTGGGGGGTGTACTCCTACAATGAGCAGTTCTTC
.	.	TRBJ2-1	TRBV5-4	CASSLQGSNEQFF	TGTGCCAGCAGCTTGCAGGGCTCCAATGAGCAGTTCTTC
.	.	TRBJ1-6	TRBV4-1	CASSQEPPGGVNSPLHF	TGCGCCAGCAGCCAAGAACCGCCCGGGGGTGTGAATTCACCCCTCCACTTT
TRBD1	.	TRBJ2-2	TRBV7-9	CASRAGGNTGELFF	TGTGCCAGCAGAGCAGGGGGTAACACCGGGGAGCTGTTTTTT
TRBD1	.	TRBJ1-1	TRBV3-1/TRBV3-2	CASSPGTGSLRTEAFF	TGTGCCAGCAGCCCCGGGACAGGGTCTCTGAGGACTGAAGCTTTCTTT
.	.	TRBJ1-4	TRBV3-1/TRBV3-2	CASSRGREKLFF	TGTGCCAGCAGCCGCGGTCGGGAAAAACTGTTTTTT
TRBD1	.	TRBJ1-1	TRBV5-4	CASSSRGLEAFF	TGTGCCAGCAGCTCCAGGGGGCTGGAAGCTTTCTTT
TRBD1	.	TRBJ1-2	TRBV6-5	CASTRGRGYTF	TGTGCCAGCACCAGGGGGCGCGGCTACACCTTC
TRBD2	.	TRBJ2-6	TRBV4-1	CASSQGISAGVGANVLTF	TGCGCCAGCAGCCAAGGTATATCTGCGGGGGTTGGGGCCAACGTCCTGACTTTC
.	.	TRBJ1-2	TRBV6-4	CASSRRAGIRSMDGYTF	TGTGCCAGCAGTCGAAGGGCAGGGATAAGGTCAATGGATGGCTACACCTTC
TRBD1	.	TRBJ2-2	TRBV6-5	CASRPGTGVGELFF	TGTGCCAGCAGGCCCGGGACAGGGGTCGGGGAGCTGTTTTTT
TRBD2	.	TRBJ2-1	TRBV19	CASSIGLAGTGSYNEQFF	TGTGCCAGTAGTATTGGGCTAGCGGGCACGGGCTCCTACAATGAGCAGTTCTTC
.	.	TRBJ2-7	TRBV4-2	CASSRPDRGYEQYF	TGTGCCAGCAGCCGACCGGACCGGGGGTACGAGCAGTACTTC
TRBD1	once	TRBJ1-5	TRBV7-2	CASSSTDRGLNQPQHF	TGTGCCAGCAGCTCCACCGACAGGGGCCTAAATCAGCCCCAGCATTTT
.	.	TRBJ2-2	TRBV3-1/TRBV3-2	CASSQSGTPNTGELFF	TGTGCCAGCAGCCAATCCGGGACACCGAACACCGGGGAGCTGTTTTTT
.	.	TRBJ1-1	TRBV27	CASSLFPGLSTEAFF	TGTGCCAGCAGTTTATTCCCGGGTCTTAGCACTGAAGCTTTCTTT
.	.	TRBJ2-7	TRBV10-2	CASSESKLPGAYEQYF	TGCGCCAGCAGTGAGTCGAAACTTCCAGGGGCCTACGAGCAGTACTTC
.	.	TRBJ2-2	TRBV16	CASSQSRTGIAGELFF	TGTGCCAGCAGCCAATCCAGAACAGGGATCGCCGGGGAGCTGTTTTTT
.	.	TRBJ1-2	TRBV3-1/TRBV3-2	CASSPRQIHYGYTF	TGTGCCAGCAGCCCCCGACAGATTCACTATGGCTACACCTTC
.	.	TRBJ1-1	TRBV5-1	CASSLGREDTEAFF	TGCGCCAGCAGCTTGGGCAGGGAGGACACTGAAGCTTTCTTT
TRBD1	.	TRBJ2-2	TRBV9	CASSVGGQGASGELFF	TGTGCCAGCAGCGTAGGGGGACAGGGGGCTTCCGGGGAGCTGTTTTTT
.	.	TRBJ2-2	TRBV5-5	CASSLDGNTGELFF	TGTGCCAGCAGCTTGGACGGTAACACCGGGGAGCTGTTTTTT
.	.	TRBJ2-5	TRBV10-3	CAISAGGGPWQETQYF	TGTGCCATCAGTGCTGGAGGGGGCCCTTGGCAAGAGACCCAGTACTTC
TRBD2	.	TRBJ2-1	TRBV19	CASSSVSSGASSYNEQFF	TGTGCCAGTAGTAGTGTGTCTAGCGGGGCCAGCTCCTACAATGAGCAGTTCTTC
.	.	TRBJ2-4	TRBV7-2	CASSSRVAKNIQYF	TGTGCCAGCAGCTCCAGGGTAGCCAAAAACATTCAGTACTTC
TRBD2	.	TRBJ2-7	TRBV5-1	CASSTAGVSPYEQYF	TGCGCCAGCAGCACAGCGGGGGTCTCCCCCTACGAGCAGTACTTC
TRBD1	.	TRBJ1-2	TRBV28	CASSLHRGDYGYTF	TGTGCCAGCAGTCTGCACAGGGGGGACTATGGCTACACCTTC
.	once	TRBJ2-5	TRBV5-1	CASSKAIGTMVETQYF	TGCGCCAGCAGCAAGGCAATCGGGACAATGGTGGAGACCCAGTACTTC
TRBD1	.	TRBJ1-1	TRBV2	CASSTGTGGARHTEAFF	TGTGCCAGCAGTACCGGGACAGGGGGCGCCCGGCACACTGAAGCTTTCTTT
.	.	TRBJ1-4	TRBV28	CASSSPSRGSGEKLFF	TGTGCCAGCAGTTCACCATCCAGGGGTTCCGGTGAAAAACTGTTTTTT
TRBD1	once	TRBJ1-1	TRBV28	CASTGTGYTEAFF	TGTGCCAGCACCGGGACAGGGTACACTGAAGCTTTCTTT
.	.	TRBJ2-1	TRBV7-2	CASSLAGRDEQFF	TGTGCCAGCAGCTTAGCGGGCCGCGATGAGCAGTTCTTC
.	.	TRBJ2-7	TRBV12-3/TRBV12-4	CASSLRGSYEQYF	TGTGCCAGCAGCCTCAGGGGATCCTACGAGCAGTACTTC